This TCR beta chain was sequenced during a study of vaccination effects on CD4 cells after COVID-19. Per the germline V gene, CDR1 is WSHSY and CDR2 is SAAADI. J gave up 4 bases and V 7 bases, and 7 bases lay outside the gene matches. The CDR3 contains 14 residues. Cultured cells yielded isolated CD4+ T cells after 10 days. All study participants received two doses of BNT162b2 or mRNA-1273 vaccine. Turning to this clone: Its antigen is currently unknown.

Repertoires were generated with immunoSEQ multiplex PCR, while TCRdb's copy carries only in-frame clones and drops some. This sample has fewer than 55,000 clones; less than 85% occur once, and the top ten carry 6.5% to 8.5%. The starting material was CD4+ T cells from PBMCs cultured without peptide, obtained after COVID-19 vaccination. This TCR was sampled from a human donor who received a COVID-19 vaccine. The gene calls are TRBV10-2 and TRBJ2-5; 9 bases are a match to TRBD2. The CDR3 sequence: CASKEVAGVETQYF. In DNA form, the CDR3 reads TGCGCCAGCAAGGAGGTAGCGGGGGTAGAGACCCAGTACTTC.